A selection of T cell receptor beta chains follows, all from one sample in a study of human T cells and chemical hapten exposure. TCRdb re-called the RACE reads through MiXCR, storing one row per CDR3 protein. The sample yields tens of thousands of distinct CDR3 sequences, around 7.6% seen once. Sequencing was performed on whole blood, taken in connection with sensitization to the hapten diphenylcyclopropenone (DPC). These receptors were taken from a woman aged 45 to 65 with alopecia areata. Some clones in this sample may be carry-over from other donors' samples. The CDR3 runs from the conserved cysteine through the conserved F or W. The D gene is left open where the match is weak. Part of the rows lack a size; the others show once, few, many or a class for expanded clones.

J: TRBJ2-4; size: .; V: TRBV29-1; D: TRBD1; DNA: TGCAGCGTTGGGACAGGAGGCATTCAGTACTTC; CDR3: CSVGTGGIQYF
J: TRBJ2-7; size: many; V: TRBV18; D: TRBD1; DNA: TGTGCCAGCTCACCACGACAGGGGAGCGAGCAGTACTTC; CDR3: CASSPRQGSEQYF
J: TRBJ2-5; size: few; V: TRBV7-7; D: .; DNA: TGTGCTAGCAGCGCCGTGGTGGGAGCCCAGTACTTC; CDR3: CASSAVVGAQYF
J: TRBJ2-1; size: few; V: TRBV20-1; D: .; DNA: TGCAGTGCTAGAGATTTATCAGGGGCCGACTACAATGAGCAGTTCTTC; CDR3: CSARDLSGADYNEQFF
J: TRBJ2-7; size: .; V: TRBV11-2; D: .; DNA: TGTGCCAGCAGCCGCGCTCAATTCTACGAGCAGTACTTC; CDR3: CASSRAQFYEQYF
J: TRBJ2-1; size: many; V: TRBV3-1; D: TRBD1; DNA: TGTGCCAGCACCCAACAGGGGGCTAGTGAGCAGTTCTTC; CDR3: CASTQQGASEQFF
J: TRBJ2-2; size: .; V: TRBV6-2/TRBV6-3; D: TRBD2; DNA: TGTGCCAGCAGTTACCTAGCGGGAGCCAGCACCGGGGAGCTGTTTTTT; CDR3: CASSYLAGASTGELFF
J: TRBJ2-7; size: few; V: TRBV29-1; D: .; DNA: TGCAGGAGAAGGGACCCAGGCGCCTACGAGCAGTACTTC; CDR3: CRRRDPGAYEQYF
J: TRBJ2-2; size: .; V: TRBV23-1; D: .; DNA: TGCGCCAGCAGTCAATCGGACGGAGGGAACACCGGGGAGCTGTTTTTT; CDR3: CASSQSDGGNTGELFF
J: TRBJ2-2; size: few; V: TRBV5-1; D: TRBD2; DNA: TGCGCCAGCAGCTTGGCCCACCTAACTAGCGGCAAGAACACCGGGGAGCTGTTTTTT; CDR3: CASSLAHLTSGKNTGELFF
J: TRBJ2-3; size: many; V: TRBV6-5; D: .; DNA: TGTGCCAGCAGTACCAGGGACGATACGCAGTATTTT; CDR3: CASSTRDDTQYF
J: TRBJ2-2; size: .; V: TRBV24-1; D: .; DNA: TGTGCCACCAGTGATTTGCAGGTGAACACCGGGGAGCTGTTTTTT; CDR3: CATSDLQVNTGELFF
J: TRBJ2-1; size: many; V: TRBV3-1; D: .; DNA: TGTGCCAGTAGCGCGGTGAACAATGAGCAGTTCTTC; CDR3: CASSAVNNEQFF
J: TRBJ2-1; size: many; V: TRBV20-1; D: TRBD2; DNA: TGCAGTGCTAGAGATCTCGGGGGGGCCTCCACAAAATACAATGAGCAGTTCTTC; CDR3: CSARDLGGASTKYNEQFF
J: TRBJ1-5; size: few; V: TRBV6-6; D: .; DNA: TGTGCCAGCAGTTATAACGGGGAGAGACAGCCCCAGCATTTT; CDR3: CASSYNGERQPQHF
J: TRBJ2-1; size: .; V: TRBV5-1; D: .; DNA: TGCGCCAGCAGCTCCCCGGGACCAGGGATCGATGAGCAGTTCTTC; CDR3: CASSSPGPGIDEQFF
J: TRBJ1-5; size: many; V: TRBV12-3/TRBV12-4; D: .; DNA: TGTGCCAGCAAAGTAGGACCTTATAGCAATCAGCCCCAGCATTTT; CDR3: CASKVGPYSNQPQHF
J: TRBJ1-3; size: many; V: TRBV12-3/TRBV12-4; D: TRBD1; DNA: TGTGCCAGCAGTCTCCGACAGGGAACCTCTGGAAACACCATATATTTT; CDR3: CASSLRQGTSGNTIYF
J: TRBJ2-1; size: many; V: TRBV29-1; D: .; DNA: TGCAGCGTTGGATCAGGGGTCAATGAGCAGTTCTTC; CDR3: CSVGSGVNEQFF
J: TRBJ2-7; size: many; V: TRBV29-1; D: TRBD2; DNA: TGCAGCGTTGGACTAGCGGGATACGAGCAGTACTTC; CDR3: CSVGLAGYEQYF
J: TRBJ2-2; size: .; V: TRBV28; D: TRBD2; DNA: TGTGTCACCTTAGCGGGACCGGGGGAGCTGTTTTTT; CDR3: CVTLAGPGELFF